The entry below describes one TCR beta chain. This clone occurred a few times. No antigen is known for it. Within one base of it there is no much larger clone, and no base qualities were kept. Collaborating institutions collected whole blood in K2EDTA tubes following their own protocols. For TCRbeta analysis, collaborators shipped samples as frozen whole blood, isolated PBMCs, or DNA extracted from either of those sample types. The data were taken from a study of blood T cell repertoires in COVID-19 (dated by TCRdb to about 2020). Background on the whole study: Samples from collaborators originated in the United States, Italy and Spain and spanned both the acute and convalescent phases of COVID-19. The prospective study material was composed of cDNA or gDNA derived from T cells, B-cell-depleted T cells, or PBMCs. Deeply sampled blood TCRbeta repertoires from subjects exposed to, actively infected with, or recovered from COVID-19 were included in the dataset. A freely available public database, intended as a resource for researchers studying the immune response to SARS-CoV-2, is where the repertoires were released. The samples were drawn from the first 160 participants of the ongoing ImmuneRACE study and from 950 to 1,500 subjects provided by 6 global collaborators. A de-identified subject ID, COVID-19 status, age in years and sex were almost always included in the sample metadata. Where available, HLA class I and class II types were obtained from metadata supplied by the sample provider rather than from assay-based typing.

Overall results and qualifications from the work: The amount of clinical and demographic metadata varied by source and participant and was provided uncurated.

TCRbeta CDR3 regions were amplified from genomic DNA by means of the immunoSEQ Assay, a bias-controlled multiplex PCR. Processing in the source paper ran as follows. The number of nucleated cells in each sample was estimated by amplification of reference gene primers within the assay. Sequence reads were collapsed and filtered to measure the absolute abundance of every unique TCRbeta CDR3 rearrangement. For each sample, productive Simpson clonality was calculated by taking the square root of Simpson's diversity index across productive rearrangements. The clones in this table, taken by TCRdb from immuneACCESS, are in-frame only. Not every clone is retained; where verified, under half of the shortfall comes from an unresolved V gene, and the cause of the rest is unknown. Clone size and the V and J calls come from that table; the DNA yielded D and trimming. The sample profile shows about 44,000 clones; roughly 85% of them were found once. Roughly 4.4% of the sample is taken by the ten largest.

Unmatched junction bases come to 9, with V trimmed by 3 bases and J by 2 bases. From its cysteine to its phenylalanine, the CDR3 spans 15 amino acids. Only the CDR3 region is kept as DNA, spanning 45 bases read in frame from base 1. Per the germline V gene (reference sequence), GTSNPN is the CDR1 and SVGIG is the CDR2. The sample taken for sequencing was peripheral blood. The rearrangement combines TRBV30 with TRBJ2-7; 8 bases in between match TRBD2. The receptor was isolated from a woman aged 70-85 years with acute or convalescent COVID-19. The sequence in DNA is TGTGCCTGGAGAGGTCAAGTAGCGGGACCCTACGAGCAGTACTTC. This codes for CAWRGQVAGPYEQYF.